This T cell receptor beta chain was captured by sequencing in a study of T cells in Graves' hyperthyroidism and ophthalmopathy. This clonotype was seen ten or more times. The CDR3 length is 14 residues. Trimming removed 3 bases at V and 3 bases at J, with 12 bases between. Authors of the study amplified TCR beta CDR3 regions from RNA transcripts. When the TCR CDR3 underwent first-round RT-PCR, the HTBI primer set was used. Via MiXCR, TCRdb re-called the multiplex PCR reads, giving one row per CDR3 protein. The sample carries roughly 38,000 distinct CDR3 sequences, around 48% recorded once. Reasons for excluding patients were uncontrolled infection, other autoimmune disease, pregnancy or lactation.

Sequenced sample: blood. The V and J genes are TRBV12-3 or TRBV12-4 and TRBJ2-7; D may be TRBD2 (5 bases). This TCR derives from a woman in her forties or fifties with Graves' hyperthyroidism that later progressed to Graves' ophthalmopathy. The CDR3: CASSLKGGGYEQYF. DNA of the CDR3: TGTGCCAGCAGTTTGAAGGGTGGAGGCTACGAGCAGTACTTC.